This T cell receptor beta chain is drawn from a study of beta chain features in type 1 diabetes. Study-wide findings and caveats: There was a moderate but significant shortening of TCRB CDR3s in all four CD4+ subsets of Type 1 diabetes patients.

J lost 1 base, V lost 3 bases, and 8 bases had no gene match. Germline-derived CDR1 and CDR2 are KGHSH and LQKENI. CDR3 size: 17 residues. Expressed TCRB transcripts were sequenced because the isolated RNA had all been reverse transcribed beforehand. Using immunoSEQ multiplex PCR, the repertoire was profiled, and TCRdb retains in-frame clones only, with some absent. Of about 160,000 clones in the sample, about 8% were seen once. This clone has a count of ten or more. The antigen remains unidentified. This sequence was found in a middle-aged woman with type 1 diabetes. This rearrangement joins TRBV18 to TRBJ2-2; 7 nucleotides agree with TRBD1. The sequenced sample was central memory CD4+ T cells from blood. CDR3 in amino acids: CASSPTGMTWNTGELFF. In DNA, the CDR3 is TGTGCCAGCTCACCGACAGGGATGACTTGGAACACCGGGGAGCTGTTTTTT.